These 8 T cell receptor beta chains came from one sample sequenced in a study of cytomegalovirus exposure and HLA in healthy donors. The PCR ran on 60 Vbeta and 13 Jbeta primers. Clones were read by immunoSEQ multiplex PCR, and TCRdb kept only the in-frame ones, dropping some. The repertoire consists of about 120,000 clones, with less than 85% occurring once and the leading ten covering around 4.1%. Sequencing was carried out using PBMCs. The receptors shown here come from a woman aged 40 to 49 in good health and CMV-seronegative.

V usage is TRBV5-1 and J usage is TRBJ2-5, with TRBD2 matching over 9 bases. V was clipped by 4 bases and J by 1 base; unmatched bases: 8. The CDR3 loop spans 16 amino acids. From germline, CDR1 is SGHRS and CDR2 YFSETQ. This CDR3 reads CASSGRLAASQETQYF. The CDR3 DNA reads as TGCGCCAGCAGCGGGAGACTAGCGGCAAGCCAAGAGACCCAGTACTTC.

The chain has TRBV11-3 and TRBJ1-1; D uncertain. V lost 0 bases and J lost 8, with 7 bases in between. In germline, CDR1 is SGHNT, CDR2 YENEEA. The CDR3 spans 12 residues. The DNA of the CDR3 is TGTGCCAGCAGCTTAGACAGGCTCGAAGCTTTCTTT. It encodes CASSLDRLEAFF.

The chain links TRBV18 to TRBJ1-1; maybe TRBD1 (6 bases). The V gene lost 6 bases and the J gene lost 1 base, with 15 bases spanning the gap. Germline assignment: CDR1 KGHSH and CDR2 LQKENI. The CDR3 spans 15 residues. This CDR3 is CASSSSRTENTEAFF. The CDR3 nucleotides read TGTGCCAGCTCTTCTTCAAGGACAGAGAACACTGAAGCTTTCTTT.

In DNA form, the CDR3 reads TGTGCCAGCGCCGGCGGGCGGGATACGCAGTATTTT. As protein: CASAGGRDTQYF. V gene TRBV2 combines with J gene TRBJ2-3; D is perhaps TRBD2 (5 bases). Germline assignment: CDR1 SNHLY and CDR2 FYNNEI. Between the trimmed V and J ends, which lost 8 bases and 6 bases, there was a span of 12 bases. This CDR3 is 12 amino acids long.

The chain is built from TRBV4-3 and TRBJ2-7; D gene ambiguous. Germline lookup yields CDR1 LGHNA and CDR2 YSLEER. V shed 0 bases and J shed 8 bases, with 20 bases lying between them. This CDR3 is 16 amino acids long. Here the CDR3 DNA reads TGCGCCAGCAGCCAAGATCAATCACTCTCTGAAGTCAAGCAGTACTTC. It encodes CASSQDQSLSEVKQYF.

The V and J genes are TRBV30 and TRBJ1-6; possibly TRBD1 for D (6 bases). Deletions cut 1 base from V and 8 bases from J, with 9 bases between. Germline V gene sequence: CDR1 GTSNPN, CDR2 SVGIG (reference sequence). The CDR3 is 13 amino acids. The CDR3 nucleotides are TGTGCCTGGAGTGCAGGGGTTGATTCACCCCTCCACTTT. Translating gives CAWSAGVDSPLHF.

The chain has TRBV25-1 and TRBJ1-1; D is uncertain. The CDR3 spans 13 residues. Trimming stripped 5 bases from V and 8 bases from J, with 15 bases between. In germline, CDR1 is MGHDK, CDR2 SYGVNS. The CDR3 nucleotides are TGTGCCAGCAGTCCCCCCGGCGGGGTGGAAGCTTTCTTT. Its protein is CASSPPGGVEAFF.

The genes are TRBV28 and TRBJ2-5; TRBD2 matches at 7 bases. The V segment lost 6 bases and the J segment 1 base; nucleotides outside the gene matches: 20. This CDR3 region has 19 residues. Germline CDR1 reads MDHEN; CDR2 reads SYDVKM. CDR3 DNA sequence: TGTGCCAGCAGCTCATTCCCCGGCGGGAGCGGAACTGTCCAAGAGACCCAGTACTTC. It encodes CASSSFPGGSGTVQETQYF.